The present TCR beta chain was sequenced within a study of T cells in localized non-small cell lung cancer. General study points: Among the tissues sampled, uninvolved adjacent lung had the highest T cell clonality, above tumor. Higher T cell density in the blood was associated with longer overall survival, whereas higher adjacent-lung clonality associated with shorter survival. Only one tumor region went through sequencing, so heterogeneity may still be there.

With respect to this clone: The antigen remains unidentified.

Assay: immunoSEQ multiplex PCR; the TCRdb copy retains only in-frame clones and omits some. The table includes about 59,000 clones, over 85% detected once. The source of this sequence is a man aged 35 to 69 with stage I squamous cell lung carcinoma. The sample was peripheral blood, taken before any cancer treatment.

The CDR3 reads CASSQVKGSYGYTF. The CDR3 coding sequence is TGCGCCAGCAGCCAAGTAAAGGGAAGCTATGGCTACACCTTC. The genes are TRBV4-1 and TRBJ1-2; D is unresolved. The V gene lost 1 base and the J gene lost 4 bases, with 10 bases spanning the gap. Germline V gene lookup returns CDR1 MGHRA and CDR2 YSYEKL. The CDR3 is 14 residues long.